This T cell receptor beta chain originates from a study of cytomegalovirus exposure and HLA in healthy donors. Points from the study as a whole: Researchers catalogued roughly 170 TCR beta chains as cytomegalovirus-associated. Most of the CMV-associated TCR beta chains (in a later analysis) appeared to be HLA-restricted.

PCR used 60 Vbeta primers and 13 Jbeta primers. Some clones are missing from TCRdb's copy, which holds only in-frame ones; the method was immunoSEQ multiplex PCR. The table lists approximately 130,000 clones, over 70% of them singletons. V dropped 1 base and J dropped 2 bases, with 8 bases sitting between them. This CDR3 spans 14 amino acids. Germline V CDR1 and CDR2: PRHDT, FYEKMQ (reference sequence). Of note for this clone: No antigen is known for it.

The receptor comes from a woman in her 40s in good health and CMV-seronegative. The chain has TRBV13 and TRBJ1-2; D perhaps matches TRBD1 (6 bases). Sequences were obtained from PBMCs. CDR3 protein: CASSLEGGNYGYTF. The CDR3 nucleotides are TGTGCCAGCAGCTTAGAGGGGGGGAACTATGGCTACACCTTC.